This TCR beta chain was obtained from a study of cytomegalovirus exposure and HLA in healthy donors. Germline V gene data show CDR1 as SQVTM and CDR2 as ANQGSEA. Trimming pared 3 bases from V and 2 bases from J, leaving 7 bases between. CDR3 size: 13 residues. Notes on the study in general: A later analysis linked a missense DCLRE1C variant to TCR beta V- and J-gene trimming. Most of the TCR beta V segments (in an earlier analysis) were productive either about 87% or about 30% of the time. HLA allele associations emerged for around 15,000 TCR beta sequences in a later analysis, at 0.05 false discovery rate. For most subjects, TCR beta sequences were reported to predict HLA-A and HLA-B alleles with accuracy.

A word on this clone: The antigen is not known.

The PCR employed 60 Vbeta primers together with 13 Jbeta primers. Sequencing was performed with immunoSEQ multiplex PCR; in TCRdb, only in-frame clones are kept and a portion is missing. The table includes 150,000 to 200,000 clones, roughly 79% detected once. Sequenced material: PBMCs. The J gene is TRBJ2-2, the V gene TRBV29-1; maybe TRBD1 (6 bases). The receptor comes from a woman in her forties in good health and CMV-seropositive. In DNA form, the CDR3 reads TGCAGCGTTGAGGGACACAACACCGGGGAGCTGTTTTTT. Translating it yields CSVEGHNTGELFF.